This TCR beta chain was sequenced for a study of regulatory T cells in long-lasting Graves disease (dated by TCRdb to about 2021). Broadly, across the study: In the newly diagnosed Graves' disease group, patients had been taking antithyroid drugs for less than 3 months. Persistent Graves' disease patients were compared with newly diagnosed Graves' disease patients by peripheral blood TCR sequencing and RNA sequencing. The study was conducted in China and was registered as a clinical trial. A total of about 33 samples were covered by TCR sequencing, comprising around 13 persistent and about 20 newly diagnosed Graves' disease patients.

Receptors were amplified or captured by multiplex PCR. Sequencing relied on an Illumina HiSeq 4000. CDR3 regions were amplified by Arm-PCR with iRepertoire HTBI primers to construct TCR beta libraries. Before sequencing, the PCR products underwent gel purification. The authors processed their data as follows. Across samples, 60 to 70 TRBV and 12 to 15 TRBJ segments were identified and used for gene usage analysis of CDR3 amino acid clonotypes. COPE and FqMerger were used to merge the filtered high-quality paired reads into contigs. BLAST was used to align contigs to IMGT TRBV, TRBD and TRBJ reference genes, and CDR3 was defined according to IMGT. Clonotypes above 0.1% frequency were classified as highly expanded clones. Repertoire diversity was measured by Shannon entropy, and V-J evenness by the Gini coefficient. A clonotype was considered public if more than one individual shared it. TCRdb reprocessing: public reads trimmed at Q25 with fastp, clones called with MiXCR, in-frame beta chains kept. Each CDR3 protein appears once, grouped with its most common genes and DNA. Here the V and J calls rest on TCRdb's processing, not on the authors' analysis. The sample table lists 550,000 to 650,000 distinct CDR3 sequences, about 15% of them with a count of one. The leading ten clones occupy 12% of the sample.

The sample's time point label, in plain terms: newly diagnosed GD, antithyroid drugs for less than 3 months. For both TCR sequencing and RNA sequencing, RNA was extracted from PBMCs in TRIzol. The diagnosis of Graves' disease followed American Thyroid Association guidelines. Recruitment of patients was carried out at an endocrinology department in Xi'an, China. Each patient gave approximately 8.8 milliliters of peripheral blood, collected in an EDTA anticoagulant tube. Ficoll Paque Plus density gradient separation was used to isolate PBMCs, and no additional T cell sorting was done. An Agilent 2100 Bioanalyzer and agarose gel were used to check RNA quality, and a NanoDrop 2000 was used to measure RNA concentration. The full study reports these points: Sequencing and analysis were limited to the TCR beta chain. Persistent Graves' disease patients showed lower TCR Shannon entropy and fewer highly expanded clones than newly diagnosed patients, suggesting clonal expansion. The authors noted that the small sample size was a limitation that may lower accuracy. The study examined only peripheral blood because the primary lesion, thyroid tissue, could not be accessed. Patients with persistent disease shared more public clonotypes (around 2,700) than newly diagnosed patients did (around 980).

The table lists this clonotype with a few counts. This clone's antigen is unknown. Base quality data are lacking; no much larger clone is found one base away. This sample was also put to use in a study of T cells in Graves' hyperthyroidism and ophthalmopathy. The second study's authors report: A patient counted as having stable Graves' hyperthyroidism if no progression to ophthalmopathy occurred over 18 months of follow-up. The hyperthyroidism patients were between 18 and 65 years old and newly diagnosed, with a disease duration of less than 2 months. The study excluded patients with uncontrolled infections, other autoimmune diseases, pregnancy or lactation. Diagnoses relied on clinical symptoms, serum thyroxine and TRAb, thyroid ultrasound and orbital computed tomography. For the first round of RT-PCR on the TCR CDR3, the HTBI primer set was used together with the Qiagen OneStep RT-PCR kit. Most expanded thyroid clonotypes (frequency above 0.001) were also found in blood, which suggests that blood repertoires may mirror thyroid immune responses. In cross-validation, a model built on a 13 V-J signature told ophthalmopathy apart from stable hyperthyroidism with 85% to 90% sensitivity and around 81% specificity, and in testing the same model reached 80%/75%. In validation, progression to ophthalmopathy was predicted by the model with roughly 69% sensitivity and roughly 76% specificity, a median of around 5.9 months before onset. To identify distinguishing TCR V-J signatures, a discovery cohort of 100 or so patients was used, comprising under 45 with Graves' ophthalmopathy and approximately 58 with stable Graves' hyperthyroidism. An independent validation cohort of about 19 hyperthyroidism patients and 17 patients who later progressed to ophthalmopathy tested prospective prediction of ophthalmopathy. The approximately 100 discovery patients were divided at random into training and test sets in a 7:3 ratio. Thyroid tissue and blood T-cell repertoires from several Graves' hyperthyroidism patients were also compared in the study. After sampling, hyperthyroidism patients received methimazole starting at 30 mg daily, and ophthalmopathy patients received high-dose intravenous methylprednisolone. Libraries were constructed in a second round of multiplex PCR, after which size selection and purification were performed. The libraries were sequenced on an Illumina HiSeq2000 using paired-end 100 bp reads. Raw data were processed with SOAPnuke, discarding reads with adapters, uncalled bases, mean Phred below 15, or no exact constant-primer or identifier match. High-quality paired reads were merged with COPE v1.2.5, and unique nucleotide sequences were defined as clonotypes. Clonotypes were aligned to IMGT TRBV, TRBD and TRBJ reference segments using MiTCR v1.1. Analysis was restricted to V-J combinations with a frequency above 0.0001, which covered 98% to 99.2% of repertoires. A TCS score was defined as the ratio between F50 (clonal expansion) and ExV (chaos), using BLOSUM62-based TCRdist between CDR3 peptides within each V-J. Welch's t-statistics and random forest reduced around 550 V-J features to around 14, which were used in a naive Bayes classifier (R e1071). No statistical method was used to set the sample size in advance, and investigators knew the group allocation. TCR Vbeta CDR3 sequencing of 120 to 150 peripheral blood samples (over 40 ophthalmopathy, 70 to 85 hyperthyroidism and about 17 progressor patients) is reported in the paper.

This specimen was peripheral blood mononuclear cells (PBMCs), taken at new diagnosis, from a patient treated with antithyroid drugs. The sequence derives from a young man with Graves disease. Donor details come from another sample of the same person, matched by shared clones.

The sequenced DNA: TGTGCCAGCACCCAATTACAGGGAAACTACGAGCAGTACTTC. Protein translation: CASTQLQGNYEQYF. The receptor chain draws on TRBV6-1 and TRBJ2-7; TRBD1 could be the D gene, as 6 bases match. At the junction V is shortened by 7 bases and J by 3 bases, with 16 bases in between. The CDR3, from cysteine to phenylalanine, totals 14 residues. Only the CDR3 part of the read is kept: 42 bases, read in frame from the first base. CDR1 and CDR2, per the germline V gene, are MNHNS and SASEGT.